One and the same sample provided the 16 T cell receptor beta chains below, sequenced in a study of T cell repertoires in cytomegalovirus infection. Their recognized antigens are unknown. TCRdb called the reads again in MiXCR, with one record for every CDR3 protein. The repertoire has hundreds of thousands of distinct CDR3 sequences, about 29% of them found once; the top ten carry around 18%. The sample here was cultured PBMCs, taken from culture after CMV antigen stimulation. The receptors come from a human donor in good health (CMV status not recorded). Some clones in this sample may be carry-over from other donors' samples.

This clonotype appeared a few times. The chain is built from TRBV19 and TRBJ2-1; D not resolved. V dropped 3 bases and J dropped 4 bases, with 10 bases sitting between them. Germline V gene data show CDR1 as LNHDA and CDR2 as SQIVND (reference sequence). This CDR3 contains 14 residues. For the CDR3, the DNA is TGTGCCAGTAGTATTAGCTCCCGATACAATGAGCAGTTCTTC. Its translation: CASSISSRYNEQFF.

The rearrangement uses TRBV19 and TRBJ1-1, with D hard to call. The germline V gene encodes CDR1 LNHDA and CDR2 SQIVND (reference sequence). The ends were cut back, 3 bases at V and 0 bases at J, with 8 bases in the middle. The CDR3 spans 14 residues. The CDR3 protein is CASSIDRMNTEAFF. CDR3 nucleotides: TGTGCCAGTAGTATTGATAGGATGAACACTGAAGCTTTCTTT.

This clonotype was counted a few times. The chain recombines TRBV4-1 with TRBJ2-1; 13 positions match TRBD2. Trimming cost V 4 bases and J 7 bases; bases outside gene matches: 10. This CDR3 region has 17 residues. Germline V lookup: CDR1 MGHRA, CDR2 YSYEKL. In DNA, the CDR3 is TGCGCCAGCAGCCTACTGGGCAGGACTAGCGGGAGAAATGAGCAGTTCTTC. It specifies CASSLLGRTSGRNEQFF.

V usage is TRBV15 and J usage is TRBJ2-1; perhaps TRBD2 as D (6 bases). There are 15 residues in the CDR3. Germline V lookup: CDR1 LNHNV, CDR2 YYDKDF (reference sequence). V was clipped by 0 bases and J by 4 bases, with 10 bases between them. Here the CDR3 DNA reads TGTGCCACCAGCAGAGAAGGCGGGAAATACAATGAGCAGTTCTTC. As protein: CATSREGGKYNEQFF.

This clonotype was recorded a few times. J is TRBJ2-3 and V is TRBV28; 7 bases fit TRBD2. This CDR3 contains 15 residues. Per the germline V gene, CDR1 is MDHEN and CDR2 is SYDVKM. V lost 7 bases and J lost 7; bases outside the gene matches: 14. The CDR3, as DNA: TGTGCCAGCACCTCCTACGGCGGGAGTGTCTATACGCAGTATTTT. Translation gives CASTSYGGSVYTQYF.

This sequence joins TRBV7-8 and TRBJ1-2; D unclear. V lost 0 bases to trimming and J lost 4 bases, with 9 bases between them. This CDR3 comprises 14 residues. Germline CDR1 reads SGHVS; CDR2 reads FQNEAQ. CDR3 amino acids: CASSLAINPYGYTF. The CDR3 region has the DNA TGTGCCAGCAGCTTAGCGATCAATCCCTATGGCTACACCTTC.

The V call is TRBV5-6, the J call TRBJ2-5; TRBD1 aligns across 9 bases. The CDR3 has 14 residues. Trimming cost V 3 bases and J 5 bases; bases outside gene matches: 5. CDR1 SGHDT and CDR2 YYEEEE come from the germline V gene. The CDR3 coding sequence is TGTGCCAGCAGCTCGGACAGGGGATTTGAGACCCAGTACTTC. This codes for CASSSDRGFETQYF.

The rearrangement uses TRBV12-3 or TRBV12-4 and TRBJ1-2; D not resolved. This CDR3 is 15 amino acids long. Trimming left V 6 bases short and J 0 bases short, with 14 bases between. The chain's CDR3 is CASRLQDQTNYGYTF. The CDR3 DNA reads as TGTGCCAGCAGACTCCAGGACCAAACTAACTATGGCTACACCTTC.

This clonotype was counted only a few times. This sequence joins TRBV10-3 and TRBJ2-1; TRBD1 aligns across 9 bases. V shed 1 base, J shed 5 bases, and the junction held 6 bases outside the gene matches. CDR1 and CDR2 (germline): ENHRY, SYGVKD. This CDR3 is built from 16 residues. CDR3 loop: CAISEWGGQGHNEQFF. The CDR3 DNA sequence: TGTGCCATCAGTGAGTGGGGGGGACAGGGCCACAATGAGCAGTTCTTC.

This clonotype was seen a handful of times. V and J are TRBV19 and TRBJ1-2, with unresolved D. This CDR3 is built from 14 residues. V was cut by 7 bases and J by 8 bases, with 20 bases left in between. Germline V gives CDR1 LNHDA, CDR2 SQIVND (reference sequence). As DNA, the CDR3 is TGTGCCAGTACCCCAAGCCCGTTGCCTAAAGGCTACACCTTC. Residues: CASTPSPLPKGYTF.

This chain links TRBV4-2 with TRBJ2-4; perhaps TRBD2 as D (6 bases). The V gene lost 0 bases and the J gene lost 0 bases, with 12 bases spanning the gap. Germline CDR1 is LGHNA and CDR2 is YNFKEQ. This CDR3 has 17 amino acids. CDR3 nucleotide sequence: TGTGCCAGCAGCCAAGATGGGGGAGGACTAGCCAAAAACATTCAGTACTTC. Residues: CASSQDGGGLAKNIQYF.

This clonotype was detected ten times or more. Germline is not matched at one junction end, which may reflect a read error. The chain recombines TRBV7-2 with TRBJ2-5, with no clear D. CDR1 and CDR2 (germline): SGHTA, FQGNSA. The CDR3 spans 13 residues. The CDR3 region is CASSSTAQGTQYF. CDR3 sequence (DNA): TGTGCCAGCAGCTCCACGGCCCAAGGGACCCAGTACTTC. The full variable domain, completed using reference TRBV7-2 and TRBJ2-5, is GAGVSQSPSNKVTEKGKDVELRCDPISGHTALYWYRQSLGQGLEFLIYFQGNSAPDKSGLPSDRFSAERTGGSVSTLTIQRTQQEDSAVYLCASSSTAQGTQYFGPGTRLLVL.

The chain joins TRBV11-3 to TRBJ2-3; weak D call: TRBD2 (5 bases). The V end lost 3 bases, the J end lost 4 bases, and 8 bases lay between the germline ends. Per the germline V gene, CDR1 is SGHNT and CDR2 is YENEEA. CDR3 length equals 13 residues. This chain's CDR3 is CASSFGESDTQYF. In DNA form, the CDR3 reads TGTGCCAGCAGCTTCGGGGAGTCAGATACGCAGTATTTT.

This clonotype was observed many times. The V gene is TRBV7-2, the J gene TRBJ2-3; 7 bases fit TRBD2. Trimming at V came to 5 bases and at J to 5 bases, leaving 4 bases not matched to a gene. Germline V gene data show CDR1 as SGHTA and CDR2 as FQGNSA. The CDR3 is made up of 13 amino acids. For the CDR3, the DNA is TGTGCCAGCAGCCCGGGACTAAGAGATACGCAGTATTTT. Encoded protein: CASSPGLRDTQYF.

The chain recombines TRBV28 with TRBJ2-3, with D unresolved. The CDR3 totals 17 residues. In germline, CDR1 is MDHEN, CDR2 SYDVKM. Trimming stripped 1 base from V and 5 bases from J, with 19 bases between. The CDR3 protein is CASSLSRPAGEGDTQYF. CDR3 coding DNA: TGTGCCAGCAGTTTATCCCGACCAGCTGGAGAAGGAGATACGCAGTATTTT.

This clonotype has only a few counts. The genes are TRBV6-6 and TRBJ2-7, with 10 bases lining up with TRBD1. The trim removed 1 base at V and 7 bases at J, leaving 10 bases unmatched. Per germline, CDR1 MNHNY and CDR2 SVGAGI (reference sequence). The CDR3 runs to 16 residues. CDR3: CASSYLLGQGFEEQYF. CDR3 nucleotides: TGTGCCAGCAGTTACTTACTGGGACAGGGGTTCGAAGAGCAGTACTTC.